This T cell receptor (beta chain) was recorded in a study of tumor and adjacent non-tumor tissue in lung cancer. For the study at large: The patients, 10 to 11 men and about five women, were roughly 30 to 80 with stage I to III disease. Broader study findings: Tumor repertoires had a smaller top 100 clone share than normal lung. Shorter survival was associated with higher TCR diversity in tumors.

CDR1 and CDR2 from the germline V gene are DFQATT and SNEGSKA (reference sequence). The CDR3 covers 15 residues. The library came from three nested PCR rounds adapted from ARM-PCR protocols. TCRdb passed the multiplex PCR reads through MiXCR, listing each CDR3 protein once. The data show about 70,000 distinct CDR3 sequences, roughly 72% seen once. This clonotype occurred many times. Its matching antigen is unknown. One end of the junction is discordant with germline, which a read error may explain. This sample's RNA came from whole unsorted tissue. Source material: lung tumor tissue. The source is a man aged 60-69 years with non-small cell lung cancer. The chain recombines TRBV20-1 with TRBJ2-3; TRBD2 agrees at 13 bases. In DNA, the CDR3 is TGCAGTACTAGCGGGAGGGCCGAAGGCACAGATACGCAGTATTTT. Translation gives CSTSGRAEGTDTQYF.